This TCR beta chain was obtained from a study of CD8 T cells in ankylosing spondylitis. Study conclusions and caveats: Apparently characteristic of ankylosing spondylitis blood was a TCR beta motif (eight highly homologous variants).

TCRdb recomputed calls from the 5' RACE reads with MiXCR, one row per CDR3 protein. The sample consists of 700,000 to 850,000 distinct CDR3 sequences, 10% to 15% of them appearing once. V lost 3 bases to trimming and J lost 2 bases; unmatched junction nucleotides: 8. The length of the CDR3 is 16 residues. The germline gives CDR1 ENHRY, CDR2 SYGVKD. This clonotype occurred a few times. What it binds is unknown. This sequence originates from a male donor with ankylosing spondylitis. The chain joins TRBV10-3 to TRBJ2-7; 9 bases fit TRBD1. Sequencing input: blood, either unsorted or a sorted T cell fraction (not recorded which). The CDR3: CAISEAQGATPYEQYF. In DNA, the CDR3 is TGTGCCATCAGTGAAGCACAGGGGGCGACCCCCTACGAGCAGTACTTC.